These 18 T cell receptor beta chains were sequenced from one sample in a study of T cells in Graves' hyperthyroidism and ophthalmopathy. Amplification of TCR beta CDR3 regions used RNA as the template. The primer set for the first-round RT-PCR of the TCR CDR3 was HTBI. Each CDR3 protein gets one entry after TCRdb re-called the multiplex PCR reads with MiXCR. Here the sample spans about 620,000 distinct CDR3 sequences, 15% to 20% being singletons. Material: blood. The receptor source for this set is a woman aged 30 to 39 with Graves' hyperthyroidism.

As to this clonotype: A read error may produce the germline difference seen at one junction end. The rearrangement joins TRBV7-8 to TRBJ2-7; D might be TRBD1 (5 bases). This CDR3 region has 17 residues. Germline lookup yields CDR1 SGHVS and CDR2 FQNEAQ. CDR3 in amino acids: CASSIASAGFSSYEQYF. DNA for the CDR3: TGTGCCAGCAGCATAGCCTCCGCAGGGTTTTCCTCCTACGAGCAGTACTTC.

This chain joins TRBV7-8 and TRBJ2-6; D unresolved. The V gene's germline CDR1 is SGHVS and CDR2 FQNEAQ. The CDR3 totals 16 residues. Deletions cut 0 bases from V and 0 bases from J, with 6 bases between. The CDR3, as DNA: TGTGCCAGCAGCTTAGCGGCCCCCTCTGGGGCCAACGTCCTGACTTTC. This codes for CASSLAAPSGANVLTF.

In its sample, this clonotype was seen a few times. This chain links TRBV19 with TRBJ2-1; possibly TRBD1 for D (6 bases). Germline CDR1 reads LNHDA; CDR2 reads SQIVND (reference sequence). Between the trimmed V and J ends, which lost 3 bases and 9 bases, there was a span of 24 bases. This CDR3 is 17 amino acids long. CDR3 sequence (DNA): TGTGCCAGTAGTATTAGGTGGGGGCCCCTAGTTGGCGGTGAGCAGTTCTTC. It encodes CASSIRWGPLVGGEQFF.

This clonotype was seen ten or more times. This rearrangement joins TRBV27 to TRBJ2-1, with D perhaps matching TRBD2 (6 bases). V was cut by 3 bases and J by 5 bases, with 8 bases left in between. Germline V lookup: CDR1 MNHEY, CDR2 SMNVEV (reference sequence). The length of the CDR3 is 13 residues. CDR3 amino acids: CASSFRRDNEQFF. CDR3 DNA sequence: TGTGCCAGCAGTTTTCGGAGGGACAATGAGCAGTTCTTC.

As regards this clonotype: This may arise from a read error, as a much more abundant clone is one base away. The chain employs TRBV10-3 and TRBJ2-1, with a tentative D call TRBD1 (6 bases). Looked up from germline, CDR1 is ENHRY and CDR2 is SYGVKD. The CDR3 consists of 13 residues. Trimming stripped 8 bases from V and 4 bases from J, with 12 bases between. The CDR3 spells CAISSRGYNEQFF. The CDR3 nucleotides are TGTGCCATCTCGAGCAGGGGTTACAATGAGCAGTTCTTC.

This chain links TRBV19 with TRBJ1-1; D not resolved. This CDR3 contains 13 residues. Germline lookup yields CDR1 LNHDA and CDR2 SQIVND (reference sequence). Trimming took off 5 bases at V and 1 base at J, with 8 bases between the two ends. CDR3 nucleotides: TGTGCCAGTAGTCCCCTCCAGAACACTGAAGCTTTCTTT. It is translated as CASSPLQNTEAFF. Together with reference TRBV19 and TRBJ1-1, the CDR3 gives the full variable domain: DGGITQSPKYLFRKEGQNVTLSCEQNLNHDAMYWYRQDPGQGLRLIYYSQIVNDFQKGDIAEGYSVSREKKESFPLTVTSAQKNPTAFYLCASSPLQNTEAFFGQGTRLTVV.

The chain employs TRBV7-2 and TRBJ2-2; a weak D match, TRBD2 (7 bases). Germline CDR1 and CDR2: SGHTA and FQGNSA. V was pared by 2 bases and J by 6 bases, with 13 bases between. The CDR3 consists of 15 residues. CDR3 residues: CASSLWGGKAGELFF. In nucleotides, the CDR3 is TGTGCCAGCAGCTTATGGGGGGGCAAGGCCGGGGAGCTGTTTTTT.

In this sample, this clonotype turned up a few times. The chain combines TRBV20-1 with TRBJ1-5, with TRBD1 as a possible D gene (6 bases). The CDR3 is 16 amino acids. Germline assignment: CDR1 DFQATT and CDR2 SNEGSKA (reference sequence). Trimming removed 0 bases at V and 6 bases at J, with 18 bases between. The DNA for the CDR3 is TGCAGTGCTAGAGATCGTAGGGGGGGTTTTACTCAGCCCCAGCATTTT. Residues: CSARDRRGGFTQPQHF.

J is TRBJ2-7 and V is TRBV3-1; TRBD2 matches at 11 bases. Trimming at V came to 4 bases and at J to 5 bases, leaving 10 bases not matched to a gene. CDR1 and CDR2 from the germline V gene are LGHDT and YNNKEL (reference sequence). The CDR3 runs to 16 residues. The CDR3 DNA reads as TGTGCCAGCAGCCCCTCGCCGGCTAGCGGGAGGAACGAGCAGTACTTC. It translates to CASSPSPASGRNEQYF.

This clonotype has a count of ten or more. This rearrangement joins TRBV20-1 to TRBJ1-1, with D hard to call. The V gene's germline CDR1 is DFQATT and CDR2 SNEGSKA (reference sequence). Between the trimmed V and J ends, which lost 3 bases and 7 bases, there was a span of 18 bases. CDR3 length: 14 residues. This CDR3 is CSASLYTRAHEAFF. Written as DNA, the CDR3 is TGCAGTGCTAGTCTGTACACTAGAGCTCATGAAGCTTTCTTT.

The chain combines TRBV5-6 with TRBJ2-7; D is perhaps TRBD2 (6 bases). This CDR3 has 14 amino acids. V was shortened by 3 bases and J by 3 bases, with 13 bases between the two germline ends. CDR1 and CDR2 (germline): SGHDT, YYEEEE. The DNA of the CDR3 is TGTGCCAGCAGCTCGGGGGTCCGGGACTACGAGCAGTACTTC. It yields the protein CASSSGVRDYEQYF.

This clonotype was recorded many times. The chain recombines TRBV3-1 with TRBJ2-3, with D possibly matching TRBD1 (7 bases). This CDR3 region has 15 residues. Trimming shortened V by 3 bases and J by 1 base, and 11 bases separated the two germline ends. From germline, CDR1 is LGHDT and CDR2 YNNKEL (reference sequence). The CDR3 DNA follows: TGTGCCAGCAGCCACACAGGGGAGGGCACAGATACGCAGTATTTT. Translated: CASSHTGEGTDTQYF.

This clonotype was observed once. V is TRBV7-9 and J is TRBJ1-2, with D maybe TRBD1 (6 bases). This CDR3 has 15 residues. V lost 5 bases and J lost 3, with 16 bases in between. The germline V gene has CDR1 SEHNR and CDR2 FQNEAQ (reference sequence). This chain's CDR3 is CASSPSQQGHYGYTF. DNA for the CDR3: TGTGCCAGCAGCCCTAGCCAACAGGGTCACTATGGCTACACCTTC. Filled out from reference TRBV7-9 and TRBJ1-2, the complete variable domain reads DTGVSQNPRHKITKRGQNVTFRCDPISEHNRLYWYRQTLGQGPEFLTYFQNEAQLEKSRLLSDRFSAERPKGSFSTLEIQRTEQGDSAMYLCASSPSQQGHYGYTFGSGTRLTVV.

The table lists this clonotype with many counts. J is TRBJ2-3 and V is TRBV20-1; D unclear. The germline V gene encodes CDR1 DFQATT and CDR2 SNEGSKA (reference sequence). This CDR3 comprises 12 residues. Trimming took 6 bases from V and 1 from J, leaving 8 bases between them. The CDR3 coding sequence is TGCAGTGCCCCCTTTGGCACAGATACGCAGTATTTT. This encodes CSAPFGTDTQYF.

This clonotype was observed at least ten times. One end of the junction does not line up with germline, which may come from a read error. The chain joins TRBV7-3 to TRBJ2-3; D is unresolved. CDR1 and CDR2 (germline): SGHTA, FQGTGA. This CDR3 is 14 amino acids long. The DNA for the CDR3 is TGTGCTAGCAGCTTGAATCCCTCGACAGATACGCAGTATTTT. It encodes CASSLNPSTDTQYF.

The chain joins TRBV7-9 to TRBJ2-4, with TRBD1 as a possible D gene (6 bases). Trimming cost V 4 bases and J 0 bases, with 16 bases left between them. The CDR3 extends over 17 amino acids. CDR1 and CDR2 from the germline V gene are SEHNR and FQNEAQ (reference sequence). For the CDR3, the DNA is TGTGCCAGCAGCTCGGGACACCCAGAGTTAGCCAAAAACATTCAGTACTTC. Amino acids: CASSSGHPELAKNIQYF.

V is TRBV9 and J is TRBJ2-1; the D gene is possibly TRBD2 (5 bases). CDR1 and CDR2 from the germline V gene are SGDLS and YYNGEE. V was trimmed by 5 bases and J by 9 bases, leaving 12 bases between them. This CDR3 spans 12 amino acids. The CDR3 DNA sequence: TGTGCCAGCAGTGTCGTAGAGGGTGAGCAGTTCTTC. Protein sequence: CASSVVEGEQFF.

This clonotype appeared many times. The V and J genes are TRBV30 and TRBJ2-7; 9 bases are a match to TRBD2. This CDR3 region has 14 residues. With 3 bases clipped from V and 4 bases from J, the junction kept 7 bases outside the gene matches. CDR1 is GTSNPN, CDR2 SVGIG, per germline (reference sequence). The CDR3 is CAWRLAGPFYEQYF. CDR3 in DNA: TGTGCCTGGAGGCTAGCGGGACCATTTTACGAGCAGTACTTC. The variable domain in full, with the rest retrieved from reference TRBV30 and TRBJ2-7, is SQTIHQWPATLVQPVGSPLSLECTVEGTSNPNLYWYRQAAGRGLQLLFYSVGIGQISSEVPQNLSASRPQDRQFILSSKKLLLSDSGFYLCAWRLAGPFYEQYFGPGTRLTVT.